These T cell receptor beta chains were read from a single sample in a study of CD8 T cells in ankylosing spondylitis. TCRdb ran MiXCR on the 5' RACE reads and lists one entry per CDR3 protein. The sample has under 450,000 distinct CDR3 sequences, about 20% seen once. Material: blood, either unsorted or a sorted T cell fraction (not recorded which). The receptors were gathered from a male donor with ankylosing spondylitis or in good health (not recorded which). The CDR3 runs from the conserved cysteine through the conserved F or W. D genes are given only for firm matches. Where a row states a size, it is once, few, many or the class of an expanded clone; other rows omit it.

d_call j_call clone_size v_call cdr3_aa cdr3_nt
. TRBJ2-1 few TRBV20-1 CSARVGIAYNEQFF TGCAGTGCTAGAGTAGGGATAGCCTACAATGAGCAGTTCTTC
. TRBJ1-4 . TRBV20-1 CRTGPVSNEKLFF TGCAGAACAGGGCCTGTATCAAATGAAAAACTGTTTTTT
TRBD1 TRBJ2-6 . TRBV28 CASSFRGTDPREVVAGANVLTF TGTGCCAGCAGTTTCCGAGGGACAGACCCAAGGGAAGTGGTAGCTGGGGCCAACGTCCTGACTTTC
. TRBJ2-3 few TRBV15 CATSRVGNTDTQYF TGTGCCACCAGCAGGGTGGGTAACACAGATACGCAGTATTTT
. TRBJ2-2 . TRBV6-2/TRBV6-3 CASSPPGLNTGELFF TGTGCCAGCAGCCCACCCGGGCTAAACACCGGGGAGCTGTTTTTT
. TRBJ2-1 few TRBV20-1 CSASHNPDQAEQFF TGCAGTGCTAGCCACAATCCCGACCAGGCTGAGCAGTTCTTC
. TRBJ2-6 . TRBV24-1 CATSASRVSGANVLTF TGTGCCACCAGTGCCTCACGGGTCTCTGGGGCCAACGTCCTGACTTTC
TRBD2 TRBJ2-5 . TRBV20-1 CSAFMLAGGLGTQYF TGCAGTGCGTTCATGCTAGCGGGGGGCCTTGGGACCCAGTACTTC
TRBD2 TRBJ2-5 . TRBV20-1 CSARPVGLAGGLGETQYF TGCAGTGCTAGACCAGTGGGACTAGCGGGGGGTTTGGGAGAGACCCAGTACTTC
TRBD2 TRBJ2-7 few TRBV12-3/TRBV12-4 CASSIGGVSYEQYF TGTGCCAGCAGTATCGGGGGGGTTTCCTACGAGCAGTACTTC
TRBD1 TRBJ2-7 . TRBV28 CASSFGGTGAYEQYF TGTGCCAGCAGTTTCGGGGGGACAGGGGCCTACGAGCAGTACTTC
TRBD2 TRBJ2-3 . TRBV7-3 CASSLTSGGDTDTQYF TGTGCCAGCAGCTTAACCAGCGGGGGGGACACAGATACGCAGTATTTT
TRBD2 TRBJ2-3 . TRBV4-2 CASSQALAGAPDTQYF TGTGCCAGCAGCCAAGCACTAGCGGGGGCCCCAGATACGCAGTATTTT
. TRBJ2-7 . TRBV29-1 CSVERGKTDEQHF TGCAGCGTTGAAAGAGGGAAGACTGACGAGCAGCACTTC
. TRBJ1-1 once TRBV27 CASRGAGEAFF TGTGCCAGCAGGGGGGCGGGGGAAGCTTTCTTT
TRBD2 TRBJ2-7 . TRBV6-1 CASSPMGGGNYEQYF TGTGCCAGCAGTCCCATGGGCGGGGGGAACTACGAGCAGTACTTC
. TRBJ2-3 . TRBV12-3/TRBV12-4 CASSGRKEDTQYF TGTGCCAGCAGTGGGCGGAAGGAGGATACGCAGTATTTT
TRBD1 TRBJ1-1 . TRBV11-2 CASRQGRITEAFF TGTGCCAGCAGACAGGGGCGTATCACTGAAGCTTTCTTT
. TRBJ2-1 . TRBV9 CASSVAGASYNEQFF TGTGCCAGCAGCGTAGCTGGGGCCTCCTACAATGAGCAGTTCTTC
TRBD1 TRBJ2-7 few TRBV5-4 CASSSDRDRGYEQYF TGTGCCAGCAGTTCGGACCGGGACAGGGGGTACGAGCAGTACTTC
. TRBJ2-5 once TRBV28 CASSPTGLRQETQYF TGTGCCAGCAGCCCTACAGGGTTGAGGCAAGAGACCCAGTACTTC
. TRBJ1-6 few TRBV15 CATSRDRNSPLHF TGTGCCACCAGCAGGGACCGAAATTCACCCCTCCACTTT
. TRBJ2-2 . TRBV29-1 CSVERGNANTGELFF TGCAGCGTTGAGCGCGGTAACGCGAACACCGGGGAGCTGTTTTTT
TRBD1 TRBJ2-5 . TRBV24-1 CATSDPDRDQETQYF TGTGCCACCAGTGACCCGGACAGGGATCAAGAGACCCAGTATTTC
. TRBJ2-6 . TRBV6-5 CASSYDRRSGANVLTF TGTGCCAGCAGCTATGACAGACGCTCTGGGGCCAACGTCCTGACTTTC
. TRBJ2-3 . TRBV27 CASSFLEGADTQYF TGTGCCAGCAGTTTTTTGGAGGGTGCAGATACGCAGTATTTT
. TRBJ2-3 . TRBV28 CASSIAGDTQYF TGTGCCAGCAGCATTGCGGGAGATACGCAGTATTTT
. TRBJ2-7 few TRBV27 CASSYTFSYEQYF TGTGCCAGCAGTTACACCTTCTCCTACGAGCAGTACTTC
. TRBJ2-7 once TRBV2 CTSRTDSSYEQYF TGTACCAGCAGGACAGACAGCTCCTACGAGCAGTACTTC
. TRBJ2-1 . TRBV15 CATSSRTASSYNEQFF TGTGCCACCAGCAGCCGGACTGCCAGCTCCTACAATGAGCAGTTCTTC
. TRBJ2-5 . TRBV7-9 CASSLLHRADQETQYF TGTGCCAGCAGCTTGCTCCACAGGGCTGATCAAGAGACCCAGTACTTC
TRBD1 TRBJ2-1 . TRBV10-3 CAISEGTGALYNEQFF TGTGCCATCAGTGAGGGTACAGGGGCCCTTTACAATGAGCAGTTCTTC
. TRBJ1-5 . TRBV7-9 CASSPQGDSNQPQHF TGTGCCAGCAGCCCACAGGGTGATAGCAATCAGCCCCAGCATTTT
. TRBJ1-5 . TRBV10-3 CAISEGEALWDNQPQHF TGTGCCATCAGCGAGGGAGAAGCCCTTTGGGACAATCAGCCCCAGCATTTT
. TRBJ2-1 many TRBV28 CASSSRYNSNEQFF TGTGCCAGCAGTTCTAGATACAACAGCAATGAGCAGTTCTTC
. TRBJ1-2 . TRBV6-1 CASSEAADNNYGYTF TGTGCCAGCAGTGAAGCGGCGGACAATAACTATGGCTACACCTTC
TRBD1 TRBJ2-1 . TRBV27 CASSRDRDNNEQFF TGTGCCAGCAGTCGGGACAGGGACAACAATGAGCAGTTCTTC
. TRBJ2-3 . TRBV28 CASSPPGAPTDTQYF TGTGCCAGCAGCCCACCCGGGGCGCCGACAGATACGCAGTATTTT
TRBD2 TRBJ2-5 once TRBV7-8 CASSQREAGFQETQYF TGTGCCAGCAGCCAGCGGGAGGCAGGGTTCCAAGAGACCCAGTACTTC
. TRBJ1-5 . TRBV6-1 CASWKVYNSNQPQHF TGTGCCAGCTGGAAAGTATACAATAGCAATCAGCCCCAGCATTTT
. TRBJ2-1 few TRBV9 CASTEPAGPQFF TGTGCCAGCACCGAGCCGGCCGGGCCACAGTTCTTC
. TRBJ2-3 . TRBV12-3/TRBV12-4 CASSLATPTDTQYF TGTGCCAGCAGTTTAGCCACCCCCACAGATACGCAGTATTTT
. TRBJ2-1 . TRBV12-3/TRBV12-4 CASSWSQGRYNEQFF TGTGCCAGCAGTTGGTCCCAGGGGCGATACAATGAGCAGTTCTTC